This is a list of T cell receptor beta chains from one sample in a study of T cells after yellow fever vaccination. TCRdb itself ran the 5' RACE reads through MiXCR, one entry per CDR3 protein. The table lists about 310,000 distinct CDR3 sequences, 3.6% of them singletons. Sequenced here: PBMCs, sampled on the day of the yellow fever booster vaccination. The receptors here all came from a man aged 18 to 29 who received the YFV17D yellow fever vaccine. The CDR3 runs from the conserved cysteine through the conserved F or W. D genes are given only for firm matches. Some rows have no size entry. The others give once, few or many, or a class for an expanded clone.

CASSARRQGEKLFF TGTGCCAGCAGCGCTCGACGACAGGGAGAAAAACTGTTTTTT TRBV9 - TRBJ1-4 TRBD1
CASSLRGLGFTQYF TGTGCCAGTTCACTTCGGGGGTTAGGCTTTACGCAGTATTTT TRBV18 many TRBJ2-3 -
CASSTGTGGNTIYF TGTGCCAGCAGTACCGGGACAGGAGGAAACACCATATATTTT TRBV25-1 few TRBJ1-3 TRBD1
CASTPTVGTGSYEQYF TGTGCCAGCACCCCCACGGTCGGGACAGGGAGCTACGAGCAGTACTTC TRBV3-1 - TRBJ2-7 TRBD1
CASSSRQVAKNIQYF TGTGCCAGCAGCTCTCGACAGGTAGCCAAAAACATTCAGTACTTC TRBV7-2 few TRBJ2-4 -
CASSPQVGGYEQYF TGTGCCAGCAGTCCCCAGGTGGGGGGCTACGAGCAGTACTTC TRBV25-1 many TRBJ2-7 -
CASSQVGGGADQPQHF TGTGCCAGCAGCCAAGTAGGGGGGGGGGCAGATCAGCCCCAGCATTTT TRBV4-2 many TRBJ1-5 -
CSAIEDGNSPLHF TGCAGTGCTATAGAGGACGGTAATTCACCCCTCCACTTT TRBV20-1 few TRBJ1-6 -
CASTMQRGAGETQYF TGTGCCAGCACCATGCAGCGGGGGGCCGGAGAGACCCAGTACTTC TRBV7-2 many TRBJ2-5 TRBD2
CASSLYRAGGLDEQFF TGCGCCAGCAGCTTGTATCGTGCGGGGGGGCTGGATGAGCAGTTCTTC TRBV5-1 - TRBJ2-1 TRBD2
CASSSLAGYTDTQYF TGTGCCAGCAGCTCGTTAGCGGGGTACACAGATACGCAGTATTTT TRBV7-3 few TRBJ2-3 TRBD2
CASSYSSEIGGYTF TGTGCCAGCAGTTATTCCTCGGAGATCGGCGGCTACACCTTC TRBV6-2/TRBV6-3 - TRBJ1-2 -
CASSTQGASPTTEAFF TGTGCCAGCAGCACACAGGGGGCGAGCCCTACAACTGAAGCTTTCTTT TRBV7-2 many TRBJ1-1 TRBD1
CASSLVFSPNTGELFF TGTGCCAGCAGCTTAGTTTTTAGCCCAAACACCGGGGAGCTGTTTTTT TRBV7-9 many TRBJ2-2 -
CSASLAGGTDTQYF TGCAGTGCAAGTCTAGCGGGGGGTACAGATACGCAGTATTTT TRBV20-1 many TRBJ2-3 TRBD2
CASAMRGRQETQYF TGCGCCAGCGCTATGAGGGGTAGGCAAGAGACCCAGTACTTC TRBV5-1 many TRBJ2-5 -
CAISEGSSYNEQFF TGTGCCATCAGTGAGGGCAGTTCCTACAATGAGCAGTTCTTC TRBV10-3 few TRBJ2-1 -
CASSDSTSGGDTQYF TGTGCCAGCAGTGACTCGACTAGCGGGGGGGATACGCAGTATTTT TRBV6-4 many TRBJ2-3 TRBD2
CASSQEGPGRGPVYEQYF TGTGCCAGCAGCCAAGAGGGCCCCGGGAGGGGTCCGGTCTACGAGCAGTACTTC TRBV3-1 - TRBJ2-7 TRBD2
CSVAKGVNTEAFF TGCAGCGTTGCGAAAGGGGTGAACACTGAAGCTTTCTTT TRBV29-1 - TRBJ1-1 -
CSATQKQGSYGYTF TGCAGCGCCACGCAGAAACAGGGGAGTTATGGCTACACCTTC TRBV29-1 few TRBJ1-2 TRBD1
CSVVFRNIENEKLFF TGCAGCGTTGTATTCAGAAACATTGAGAATGAAAAACTGTTTTTT TRBV29-1 few TRBJ1-4 -
CASSSRTGGDTGELFF TGTGCCAGCAGCTCACGGACAGGGGGCGACACCGGGGAGCTGTTTTTT TRBV7-2 many TRBJ2-2 TRBD1
CASSPQGGDMNTEAFF TGCGCCAGCAGCCCGCAGGGGGGGGACATGAACACTGAAGCTTTCTTT TRBV5-1 many TRBJ1-1 TRBD1
CATSETGAEKPQHF TGTGCCACCAGCGAAACAGGAGCTGAGAAGCCCCAGCATTTT TRBV24-1 many TRBJ1-5 -
CASSSPTGQFSYNEQFF TGTGCCAGCAGTTCCCCGACAGGGCAGTTCTCCTACAATGAGCAGTTCTTC TRBV6-5 - TRBJ2-1 TRBD1
CASSPAGGGLETQYF TGCGCCAGCAGCCCAGCCGGCGGGGGTCTAGAGACCCAGTACTTC TRBV4-3 - TRBJ2-5 TRBD2
CSVWGTASPGELFF TGCAGCGTGTGGGGGACGGCATCACCCGGGGAGCTGTTTTTT TRBV29-1 - TRBJ2-2 -
CSARSRGGGRNYGYTF TGCAGTGCTAGATCTAGGGGTGGGGGAAGGAACTATGGCTACACCTTC TRBV20-1 - TRBJ1-2 -
CASSHGTARRGETQYF TGCGCCAGCAGCCACGGAACCGCCCGGCGTGGCGAGACCCAGTACTTC TRBV4-1 few TRBJ2-5 -
CASSRNGGRGYDEQFF TGTGCCAGCAGCCGTAACGGGGGGAGAGGGTATGATGAGCAGTTCTTC TRBV7-2 many TRBJ2-1 TRBD2
CASSLVGEGGTQYF TGTGCCAGCAGCTTAGTGGGGGAGGGAGGGACCCAGTACTTC TRBV11-2 many TRBJ2-5 TRBD2
CASSPAQANYGYTF TGTGCCAGCTCACCAGCCCAGGCTAACTATGGCTACACCTTC TRBV18 few TRBJ1-2 -
CASSLRGLYNEQFF TGTGCCAGCAGTTTAAGGGGACTTTACAATGAGCAGTTCTTC TRBV12-3/TRBV12-4 few TRBJ2-1 -
CAISEVGFPTDTQYF TGTGCCATCAGTGAAGTGGGGTTTCCCACAGATACGCAGTATTTT TRBV10-3 few TRBJ2-3 -